Below, 16 T cell receptor beta chains from the same sample are listed, as sequenced in a study of identical twins. TCRdb passed the 5' RACE reads through MiXCR, listing each CDR3 protein once. The table includes approximately 530,000 distinct CDR3 sequences, 20% to 25% detected once. The same specimen was also included in a second study, on yellow fever vaccine responses in identical twins.

The sample was CD4+ T cells sorted from blood. The receptors come from a woman between 18 and 29 years old in good health.

V is TRBV18 and J is TRBJ2-2; no reliable D call. The germline gives CDR1 KGHSH, CDR2 LQKENI. The CDR3 loop spans 18 amino acids. V was cut by 2 bases and J by 5 bases, with 21 bases left in between. The CDR3, as DNA: TGTGCCAGCTCACCAAGGTCGGTCCTCGGAGAAACTACCGGGGAGCTGTTTTTT. This translates into CASSPRSVLGETTGELFF.

This clonotype showed up just a few times. The V call is TRBV24-1, the J call TRBJ2-5; perhaps TRBD2 as D (7 bases). CDR3 length: 15 amino acids. Deletions cut 5 bases from V and 5 bases from J, with 17 bases between. Germline values: CDR1 KGHDR, CDR2 SFDVKD. Here the CDR3 reads CATSVLGGRGETQYF. The CDR3 DNA is TGTGCCACCAGTGTCCTGGGGGGGCGCGGGGAGACCCAGTACTTC.

A few counts support this clonotype. In nucleotides, the CDR3 is TGCGCCAGCAGCGGGACGGGGGGGTTCGCCGGGGAGCTGTTTTTT. Protein: CASSGTGGFAGELFF. The chain recombines TRBV5-1 with TRBJ2-2; 8 nucleotides match TRBD2. The CDR3 contains 15 residues. J was trimmed by 6 bases and V by 4 bases; bases with no gene match: 8. Germline V gives CDR1 SGHRS, CDR2 YFSETQ.

This clonotype was seen only a few times. The chain links TRBV9 to TRBJ2-5; no definite D call. This CDR3 is 13 amino acids long. The germline V gene encodes CDR1 SGDLS and CDR2 YYNGEE. Trimming pared 3 bases from V and 5 bases from J, leaving 11 bases between. CDR3 nucleotides: TGTGCCAGCAGCGCCGCGCCTAGGGAGACCCAGTACTTC. Translated, it gives CASSAAPRETQYF.

A few counts support this clonotype. The gene calls are TRBV20-1 and TRBJ2-5; D is unclear. V was pared by 0 bases and J by 0 bases, with 8 bases between. CDR1 and CDR2 from the germline V gene are DFQATT and SNEGSKA (reference sequence). The CDR3 spans 14 residues. The CDR3 nucleotides are TGCAGTGCTAGAGATAGGGCCAACCAAGAGACCCAGTACTTC. Translated: CSARDRANQETQYF.

This clonotype was recorded a few times. The genes are TRBV18 and TRBJ2-3, with a weak D call TRBD2 (6 bases). V dropped 2 bases and J dropped 4 bases, with 10 bases sitting between them. CDR1 is KGHSH, CDR2 LQKENI, per germline. This CDR3 is built from 14 residues. DNA of the CDR3: TGTGCCAGCTCACCAAAACGGGACTCAGATACGCAGTATTTT. This sequence encodes CASSPKRDSDTQYF. Full variable domain (outside the CDR3, taken from reference TRBV18 and TRBJ2-3): NAGVMQNPRHLVRRRGQEARLRCSPMKGHSHVYWYRQLPEEGLKFMVYLQKENIIDESGMPKERFSAEFPKEGPSILRIQQVVRGDSAAYFCASSPKRDSDTQYFGPGTRLTVL.

This clonotype was seen more than once but under ten times. The chain couples TRBV20-1 to TRBJ2-7; maybe TRBD2 (7 bases). CDR3 length: 13 residues. The germline V gene has CDR1 DFQATT and CDR2 SNEGSKA (reference sequence). The V gene lost 2 bases and the J gene lost 4 bases, with 12 bases spanning the gap. CDR3 region: CSARPRGAYEQYF. The DNA for the CDR3 is TGCAGTGCTAGACCTCGGGGGGCGTACGAGCAGTACTTC.

V is TRBV5-5 and J is TRBJ1-2; no clear D gene. The V and J ends lost 1 base and 0 bases respectively, with 10 bases between them. CDR1 SGHKS and CDR2 YYEKEE come from the germline V gene (reference sequence). The CDR3 sequence is 15 residues long. This CDR3 is CASSLLREANYGYTF. CDR3 bases: TGTGCCAGCAGCTTGTTACGGGAAGCTAACTATGGCTACACCTTC.

The rearrangement joins TRBV28 to TRBJ2-3; 7 bases are shared with TRBD2. With V trimmed by 5 bases and J by 1 base, 6 bases remained unmatched. Germline assignment: CDR1 MDHEN and CDR2 SYDVKM. The CDR3 length is 15 residues. The chain's CDR3 is CASSPPAGRTDTQYF. CDR3 bases: TGTGCCAGCAGTCCCCCAGCGGGGCGCACAGATACGCAGTATTTT.

The V gene is TRBV7-9, the J gene TRBJ1-1, with 8 bases that match TRBD1. Germline V gene sequence: CDR1 SEHNR, CDR2 FQNEAQ (reference sequence). This CDR3 has 15 residues. V lost 2 bases, J lost 1 base, and 3 bases stayed unmatched. CDR3 in amino acids: CASSLMTGANTEAFF. CDR3 bases: TGTGCCAGCAGCTTAATGACAGGGGCGAACACTGAAGCTTTCTTT.

The chain is built from TRBV7-9 and TRBJ2-3, with 13 bases that match TRBD2. This CDR3 is built from 16 residues. CDR1 and CDR2 from the germline V gene are SEHNR and FQNEAQ (reference sequence). The V gene end was trimmed by 3 bases and the J gene end by 2 bases; junction bases not matched to a gene: 2. The CDR3 nucleotides read TGTGCCAGCAGCTTCGGGACTAGCGGGAACACAGATACGCAGTATTTT. Translated: CASSFGTSGNTDTQYF.

At least ten counts were recorded for this clonotype. This chain joins TRBV5-1 and TRBJ2-4; D is possibly TRBD1 (6 bases). Germline loops: CDR1 SGHRS, CDR2 YFSETQ. The ends were cut back, 1 base at V and 4 bases at J, with 9 bases in the middle. The CDR3 runs 14 residues. The DNA for the CDR3 is TGCGCCAGCAGCTTGAATGGACAGAAAAACATTCAGTACTTC. Amino acids: CASSLNGQKNIQYF. The entire variable domain, with the rest obtained from reference TRBV5-1 and TRBJ2-4, is as follows: KAGVTQTPRYLIKTRGQQVTLSCSPISGHRSVSWYQQTPGQGLQFLFEYFSETQRNKGNFPGRFSGRQFSNSRSEMNVSTLELGDSALYLCASSLNGQKNIQYFGAGTRLSVL.

This rearrangement joins TRBV27 to TRBJ2-1; perhaps D is TRBD1 or TRBD2 (5 bases each). Trimming removed 5 bases at V and 0 bases at J, with 14 bases between. This CDR3 spans 16 amino acids. Germline CDR1 reads MNHEY; CDR2 reads SMNVEV (reference sequence). The CDR3, as DNA: TGTGCCAGCAGTCCCTCCCGAGGGGCCTCCTACAATGAGCAGTTCTTC. Translated, it gives CASSPSRGASYNEQFF.

The chain joins TRBV5-1 to TRBJ1-1; TRBD1 might be the D (6 bases). Trimming took off 2 bases at V and 5 bases at J, with 13 bases between the two ends. CDR1 is SGHRS, CDR2 YFSETQ, per germline. The CDR3 has 14 amino acids. The CDR3 protein is CASSFQGPGTEAFF. CDR3 DNA: TGCGCCAGCAGCTTCCAGGGGCCGGGGACTGAAGCTTTCTTT.

The CDR3 reads CATSRVGISTDTQYF. CDR3 sequence (DNA): TGTGCCACCAGCAGAGTCGGGATTAGCACAGATACGCAGTATTTT. The V call is TRBV15, the J call TRBJ2-3; a possible D gene is TRBD2 (5 bases). Trimming left V 1 base short and J 0 bases short, with 8 bases between. The length of the CDR3 is 15 residues. CDR1 is LNHNV, CDR2 YYDKDF, per germline (reference sequence).

This clonotype has ten or more counts. The chain recombines TRBV12-3 or TRBV12-4 with TRBJ2-1, with D tentatively TRBD1 (6 bases). This CDR3 has 16 amino acids. V lost 4 bases and J lost 8, with 21 bases in between. DNA for the CDR3: TGTGCCAGCAGTTACGGGAATAGCGACAGGTATGATGAGCAGTTCTTC. Protein: CASSYGNSDRYDEQFF.